These 14 T cell receptor beta chains were all obtained from the same sample, sequenced in a study of Ad26.COV2.S vaccination and SARS-CoV-2 variants. Specified treatment: around 19 received Ad26.COV2.S at low or high dose, single or two shots; 5 received placebo; per-sample allocation not given. Each sample was drawn 63 days after the first injection (of vaccine or placebo). Repertoires were generated with immunoSEQ multiplex PCR, while TCRdb's copy carries only in-frame clones and drops some. The repertoire has a few hundred thousand clones, around 91% of them found once; the top ten carry more than 3.5%. The sample in question was peripheral blood, obtained in a trial of Ad26.COV2.S vaccine versus placebo. The origin of the receptors is a person between 18 and 60 years old who received the Ad26.COV2.S COVID-19 vaccine or a placebo.

The rearrangement uses TRBV28 and TRBJ2-7; D is tentatively TRBD1 or TRBD2 (5 bases each). V lost 3 bases and J lost 3, with 12 bases in between. The CDR3 loop spans 14 amino acids. CDR1 and CDR2 (germline): MDHEN, SYDVKM. This CDR3 reads CASSLGESIYEQYF. The CDR3, as DNA: TGTGCCAGCAGTTTGGGGGAATCTATCTACGAGCAGTACTTC.

The genes are TRBV5-8 and TRBJ2-1; D unresolved. The CDR3 totals 17 residues. Germline V lookup: CDR1 SGHTS, CDR2 YDEGEE. Trimming took 4 bases from V and 1 from J, leaving 18 bases between them. CDR3 in amino acids: CASSPEAARSSYNEQFF. The CDR3 nucleotides are TGTGCCAGCAGCCCCGAAGCCGCCAGGAGTTCCTACAATGAGCAGTTCTTC.

The chain combines TRBV27 with TRBJ1-1, with D possibly matching TRBD1 (5 bases). The germline V gene has CDR1 MNHEY and CDR2 SMNVEV (reference sequence). The CDR3 runs 13 residues. Between the trimmed V and J ends, which lost 8 bases and 13 bases, there was a span of 23 bases. CDR3 DNA sequence: TGTGCCAGCGGGGCCGCCGGAGGGCCCGGCGGTTTCTTT. Its protein product is CASGAAGGPGGFF.

This CDR3 reads CASSYHLRGMYQETQYF. In DNA, the CDR3 is TGTGCCAGCAGTTACCATCTGCGCGGGATGTACCAAGAGACCCAGTACTTC. V is TRBV7-2 and J is TRBJ2-5; a possible D gene is TRBD2 (6 bases). Trimming shortened V by 6 bases and J by 0 bases, and 20 bases separated the two germline ends. The CDR3 consists of 17 residues. CDR1 is SGHTA, CDR2 FQGNSA, per germline.

This clone was counted only a few times. The rearrangement joins TRBV4-1 to TRBJ2-7, with TRBD1 identical over 10 bases. Germline lookup yields CDR1 MGHRA and CDR2 YSYEKL. The CDR3 runs 15 residues. V was clipped by 3 bases and J by 3 bases; unmatched bases: 5. The CDR3, as DNA: TGCGCCAGCAGCCAGGGACAGGGGAAGGTCTACGAGCAGTACTTC. Its translation: CASSQGQGKVYEQYF.

This clone has more than one count but fewer than ten. The identical CDR3 is also encoded by other nucleotide sequences in the sample. The rearrangement joins TRBV24-1 to TRBJ1-5, with TRBD1 matching 8 bases. Germline V gives CDR1 KGHDR, CDR2 SFDVKD. Germline trimming cut 9 bases from V and 7 bases from J; bases unmatched to any gene: 4. The CDR3 runs 12 residues. CDR3 loop: CATSGGGQPQHF. The CDR3 region has the DNA TGTGCCACCTCAGGGGGCGGACAGCCCCAGCATTTT.

V and J are TRBV7-9 and TRBJ1-4; D is unclear. Germline V gene lookup returns CDR1 SEHNR and CDR2 FQNEAQ (reference sequence). This CDR3 has 15 residues. V was trimmed by 2 bases and J by 8 bases, leaving 15 bases between them. As DNA, the CDR3 is TGTGCCAGCAGCTTACCGTACGGGTGGTGGGAAAAACTGTTTTTT. It specifies CASSLPYGWWEKLFF.

The V call is TRBV5-4, the J call TRBJ2-3; 11 bases line up with TRBD2. The CDR3 extends over 19 amino acids. Germline V gene sequence: CDR1 SGHNT, CDR2 YYREEE (reference sequence). Germline trimming cut 9 bases from V and 4 bases from J; bases unmatched to any gene: 22. In DNA, the CDR3 is TGTGCCACCAACCCTGGGACGGGACTAGCGGTACCGGGGGCAGATACGCAGTATTTT. Translated: CATNPGTGLAVPGADTQYF. The full variable domain, rest sourced from reference TRBV5-4 and TRBJ2-3, is ETGVTQSPTHLIKTRGQQVTLRCSSQSGHNTVSWYQQALGQGPQFIFQYYREEENGRGNFPPRFSGLQFPNYSSELNVNALELDDSALYLCATNPGTGLAVPGADTQYFGPGTRLTVL.

This clone was seen only once. The V and J genes are TRBV7-2 and TRBJ2-5; TRBD1 might be the D (6 bases). The CDR3 covers 14 residues. The V gene lost 1 base and the J gene lost 1 base, with 7 bases spanning the gap. CDR1 SGHTA and CDR2 FQGNSA come from the germline V gene. In DNA, the CDR3 is TGTGCCAGCAGCTTAGAGGACAGCCAAGAGACCCAGTACTTC. Translating gives CASSLEDSQETQYF.

The V and J genes are TRBV10-3 and TRBJ1-5, with D unresolved. Deletions cut 2 bases from V and 6 bases from J, with 11 bases between. Germline CDR1 and CDR2: ENHRY and SYGVKD. The CDR3 loop spans 14 amino acids. In DNA, the CDR3 is TGTGCCATCAGTGAGGGTAGGGAAATTCAGCCCCAGCATTTT. Translated: CAISEGREIQPQHF.

The genes are TRBV11-3 and TRBJ2-1, with 8 bases identical to TRBD2. CDR1 is SGHNT, CDR2 YENEEA, per germline. The length of the CDR3 is 15 residues. The V segment lost 5 bases and the J segment 10 bases; nucleotides outside the gene matches: 13. The chain's CDR3 is CASSLGVAGTGEQFF. CDR3 DNA sequence: TGTGCCAGCAGCCTCGGTGTAGCGGGGACGGGGGAGCAGTTCTTC.

This clone appeared once. The chain combines TRBV15 with TRBJ2-2, with 14 bases lining up with TRBD2. The ends lost 5 bases at V and 7 bases at J; junction bases unmatched: 12. Germline assignment: CDR1 LNHNV and CDR2 YYDKDF (reference sequence). The CDR3 is 18 amino acids. The CDR3 sequence is CATSEGLAGAVRDGELFF. In DNA, the CDR3 is TGTGCCACCAGCGAGGGACTAGCGGGGGCCGTGAGAGACGGGGAGCTGTTTTTT.

Here the CDR3 reads CASSQELTQYF. CDR3 DNA: TGTGCCAGCAGCCAAGAACTCACGCAGTACTTC. V is TRBV3-1 (or the pseudogene TRBV3-2) and J is TRBJ2-7, with D unresolved. Trimming took off 0 bases at V and 9 bases at J, with 6 bases between the two ends. This CDR3 has 11 residues. Germline loops: CDR1 LGHDT, CDR2 YNNKEL (reference sequence).

The chain uses TRBV19 and TRBJ2-1; D unclear. The CDR3 extends over 15 amino acids. Germline CDR1 and CDR2: LNHDA and SQIVND (reference sequence). V was shortened by 6 bases and J by 0 bases, with 12 bases between the two germline ends. The CDR3 coding sequence is TGTGCCAGTAGGCCCGACTTTAGCTCCTACAATGAGCAGTTCTTC. Its protein product is CASRPDFSSYNEQFF.